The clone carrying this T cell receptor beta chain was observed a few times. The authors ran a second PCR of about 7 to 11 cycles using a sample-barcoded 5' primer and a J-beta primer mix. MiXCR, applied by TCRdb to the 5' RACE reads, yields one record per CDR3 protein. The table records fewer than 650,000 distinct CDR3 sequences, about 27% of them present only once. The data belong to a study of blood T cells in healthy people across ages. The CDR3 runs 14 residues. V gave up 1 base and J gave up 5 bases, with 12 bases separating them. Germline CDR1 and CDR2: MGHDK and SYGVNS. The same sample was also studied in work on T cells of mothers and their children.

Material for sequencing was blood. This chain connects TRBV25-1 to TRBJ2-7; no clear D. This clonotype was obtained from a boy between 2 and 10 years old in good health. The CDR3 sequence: CASSESRRLDEQYF. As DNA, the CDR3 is TGTGCCAGCAGTGAATCCCGTCGTCTCGACGAGCAGTACTTC.